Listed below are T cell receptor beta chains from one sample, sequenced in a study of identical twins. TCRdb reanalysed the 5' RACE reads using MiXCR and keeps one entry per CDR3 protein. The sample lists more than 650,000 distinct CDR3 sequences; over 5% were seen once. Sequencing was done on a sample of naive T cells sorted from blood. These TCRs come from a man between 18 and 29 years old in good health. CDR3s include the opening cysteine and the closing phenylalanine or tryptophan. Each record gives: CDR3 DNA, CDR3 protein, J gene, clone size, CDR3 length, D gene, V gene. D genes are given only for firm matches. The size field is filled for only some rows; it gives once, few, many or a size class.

TGTGCCAGCAGCTTAAGGACGGGCTACGAGCAGTACTTC	CASSLRTGYEQYF	TRBJ2-7	many	13	NA	TRBV5-7
TGTGCCAGCAGCCCAGTACCGCGGCCCGTCAATGAGCAGTTCTTC	CASSPVPRPVNEQFF	TRBJ2-1	NA	15	NA	TRBV7-9
TGCAGCGTTGACGACGGGACAGGGGAAGCTTTCTTT	CSVDDGTGEAFF	TRBJ1-1	NA	12	TRBD1	TRBV29-1
TGTGCCAGCAGTTACTTCGACAGGGGGTTTGGCTACACCTTC	CASSYFDRGFGYTF	TRBJ1-2	few	14	TRBD1	TRBV12-3/TRBV12-4
TGCGCCAGCAGCTTCTCGAGGACTAGCGACAACTACGAGCAGTACTTC	CASSFSRTSDNYEQYF	TRBJ2-7	many	16	TRBD2	TRBV5-1
TGTGCCACCCTGGCAGGAGTCGGGGAGCTGTTTTTT	CATLAGVGELFF	TRBJ2-2	many	12	NA	TRBV6-2/TRBV6-3
TGCACCATTCGCGGTCTTATCACAGATACGCAGTATTTT	CTIRGLITDTQYF	TRBJ2-3	NA	13	NA	TRBV29-1
TGTGCCAGCAGGAGGACGTGGGGGGCCGGGGAGCTGTTTTTT	CASRRTWGAGELFF	TRBJ2-2	many	14	NA	TRBV7-2
TGTGCCAGCCTTAGCGGGGGCTCCTACAATGAGCAGTTCTTC	CASLSGGSYNEQFF	TRBJ2-1	NA	14	TRBD2	TRBV27
TGCGCCAGCAGCTCCCGGAGCTCGACCTTCTACAATGAGCAGTTCTTC	CASSSRSSTFYNEQFF	TRBJ2-1	few	16	NA	TRBV5-1
TGTGCCAGCAGTGGGGACAGGGGGCTCTACGAGCAGTACTTC	CASSGDRGLYEQYF	TRBJ2-7	many	14	TRBD1	TRBV12-3/TRBV12-4